This TCR beta chain is from a study of T cell responses to AZD1222 COVID-19 vaccine. TCRdb's copy holds only in-frame clones and misses some; the assay was immunoSEQ multiplex PCR. Here the sample spans under 110,000 clones, roughly 87% being singletons. This clone was seen only once. Its antigen is not known. Study conclusions and caveats: Unmutated regions of variants are reportedly targeted by nearly half of spike-specific TCRs. Baseline antibody screening turned up just five to seven seropositive AZD1222 recipients.

This CDR3 has 17 residues. With 5 bases removed from V and 0 bases from J, the gap between germline ends came to 14 bases. Germline V gives CDR1 SGHVS, CDR2 FNYEAQ. This TCR came from an adult in good health. The chain is built from TRBV7-6 and TRBJ2-6; tentatively, D is TRBD1 (5 bases). This material consisted of peripheral blood, taken on day 0 of AZD1222 vaccination. The chain's CDR3 is CASSSQARVSGANVLTF. The CDR3 DNA sequence: TGTGCCAGCAGCAGTCAAGCCAGGGTCTCTGGGGCCAACGTCCTGACTTTC.